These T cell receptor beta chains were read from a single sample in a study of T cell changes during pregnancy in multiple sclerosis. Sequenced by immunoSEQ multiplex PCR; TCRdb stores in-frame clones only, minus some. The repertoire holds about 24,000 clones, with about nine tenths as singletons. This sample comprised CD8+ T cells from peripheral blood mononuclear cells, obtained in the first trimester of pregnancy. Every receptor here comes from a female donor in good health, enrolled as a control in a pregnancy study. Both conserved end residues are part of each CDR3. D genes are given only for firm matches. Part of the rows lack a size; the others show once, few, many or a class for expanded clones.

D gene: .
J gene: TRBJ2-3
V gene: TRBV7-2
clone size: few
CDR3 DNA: TGTGCCAGCAGCTTATCATATACGCAGTATTTT
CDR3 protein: CASSLSYTQYF

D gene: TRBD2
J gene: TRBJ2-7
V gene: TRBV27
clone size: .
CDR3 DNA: TGTGCCAGCAGTTTAAACGGCGGGAGCCGGGACGAGCAGTACTTC
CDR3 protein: CASSLNGGSRDEQYF

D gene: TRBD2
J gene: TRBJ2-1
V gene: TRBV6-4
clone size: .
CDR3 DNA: TGTGCCAGCAGTGAAGGAGAGGGGCTAGCGGGGGACAATGAGCAGTTCTTC
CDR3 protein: CASSEGEGLAGDNEQFF

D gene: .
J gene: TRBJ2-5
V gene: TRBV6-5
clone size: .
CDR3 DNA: TGTGCCAGCAGTTACGCAACGAGGGTGCCCCAGTACTTC
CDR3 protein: CASSYATRVPQYF

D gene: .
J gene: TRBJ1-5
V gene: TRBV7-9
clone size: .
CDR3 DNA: TGTGCCAGCAGCCCAGGGGTTATGGCATCCAATCAGCCCCAGCATTTT
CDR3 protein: CASSPGVMASNQPQHF

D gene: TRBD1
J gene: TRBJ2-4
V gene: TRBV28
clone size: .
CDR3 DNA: TGTGCCAGCAGTTTTTTTTCAGGGGGCTTAGCCAAAAACATTCAGTACTTC
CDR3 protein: CASSFFSGGLAKNIQYF

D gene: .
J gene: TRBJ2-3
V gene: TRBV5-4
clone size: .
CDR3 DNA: TGTGCCAGCAGCCCGGGTCTTCACACAGATACGCAGTATTTT
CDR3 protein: CASSPGLHTDTQYF

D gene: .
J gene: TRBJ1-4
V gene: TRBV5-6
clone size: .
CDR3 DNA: TGTGCCAGCAGCCTCGGCAGGGTCGATGAAAAACTGTTTTTT
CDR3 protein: CASSLGRVDEKLFF

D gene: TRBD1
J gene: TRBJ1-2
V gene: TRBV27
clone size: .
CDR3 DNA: TGTGCCAGCAGTCGGGACAGGGCCTATGGCTACACCTTC
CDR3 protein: CASSRDRAYGYTF

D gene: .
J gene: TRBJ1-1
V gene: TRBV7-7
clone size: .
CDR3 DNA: TGTGCTAGCAGCCATAACTTGAACACTGAAGCTTTCTTT
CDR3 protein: CASSHNLNTEAFF

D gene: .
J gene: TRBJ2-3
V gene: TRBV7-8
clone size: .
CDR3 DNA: TGTGCCAGCAGCTTAGGAGCGGAAGATACGCAGTATTTT
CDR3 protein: CASSLGAEDTQYF

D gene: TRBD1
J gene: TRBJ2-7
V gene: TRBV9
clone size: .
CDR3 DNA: TGTGCCAGCAGCTCAGGGGACAGGACGGGCTCCTACGAGCAGTACTTC
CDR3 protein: CASSSGDRTGSYEQYF

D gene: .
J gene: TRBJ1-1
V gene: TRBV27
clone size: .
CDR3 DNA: TGTGCCAGCAGTTTTAGGCAGGAGGGGCGGACTGAAGCTTTCTTT
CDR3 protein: CASSFRQEGRTEAFF

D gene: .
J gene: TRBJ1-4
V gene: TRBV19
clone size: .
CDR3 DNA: TGTGCCAGTAGTATAGCTCATCGATCAGGGGATAATGAAAAACTGTTTTTT
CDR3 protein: CASSIAHRSGDNEKLFF

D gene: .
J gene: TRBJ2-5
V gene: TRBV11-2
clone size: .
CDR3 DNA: TGTGCCAGCAGCTTCTTACATGAGGGAGAGACCCAGTACTTC
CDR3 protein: CASSFLHEGETQYF

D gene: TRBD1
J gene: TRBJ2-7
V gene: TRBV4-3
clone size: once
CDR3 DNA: TGCGCCAGCAGCCCCGGGACAGCCTCCTACGAGCAGTACTTC
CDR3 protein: CASSPGTASYEQYF

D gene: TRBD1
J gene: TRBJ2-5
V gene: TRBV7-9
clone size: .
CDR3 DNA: TGTGCCAGCAGCCCCGGGACAGGGGAGACCCAGTACTTC
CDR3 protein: CASSPGTGETQYF

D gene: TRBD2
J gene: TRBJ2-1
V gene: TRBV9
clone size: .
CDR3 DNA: TGTGCCAGCAGCGTAGAGGGCGGGGGGCGTCGGTTCTTC
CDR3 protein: CASSVEGGGRRFF